Below, 9 T cell receptor beta chains from the same sample are listed, as sequenced in a study of cytomegalovirus exposure and HLA in healthy donors. The PCR contained 60 Vbeta and 13 Jbeta primers. Profiled with immunoSEQ multiplex PCR; TCRdb holds only in-frame clones, not every one. The sample lists roughly 160,000 clones, 60% to 85% occurring once. The sequenced material came from PBMCs. The receptors originated from a woman aged 45-59 years in good health and CMV-seropositive.

This clone was found a few times. V usage is TRBV28 and J usage is TRBJ1-1; TRBD1 might be the D (6 bases). V gave up 5 bases and J gave up 0 bases, with 16 bases separating them. Per the germline V gene, CDR1 is MDHEN and CDR2 is SYDVKM. The CDR3 runs 16 residues. This CDR3 reads CASSTGRGEMNTEAFF. The CDR3 nucleotides are TGTGCCAGCAGTACAGGGAGGGGGGAAATGAACACTGAAGCTTTCTTT.

The chain links TRBV30 to TRBJ2-1; the match to TRBD2 covers 7 bases. The V gene end was trimmed by 5 bases and the J gene end by 10 bases; junction bases not matched to a gene: 11. The CDR3 spans 13 residues. Germline CDR1 GTSNPN, CDR2 SVGIG (reference sequence). CDR3 coding DNA: TGTGCCTGGGGAGCGAGCGGGAACGGAGAGCAGTTCTTC. It is translated as CAWGASGNGEQFF. Looking up the rest from reference TRBV30 and TRBJ2-1 gives the full variable domain: SQTIHQWPATLVQPVGSPLSLECTVEGTSNPNLYWYRQAAGRGLQLLFYSVGIGQISSEVPQNLSASRPQDRQFILSSKKLLLSDSGFYLCAWGASGNGEQFFGPGTRLTVL.

The V gene is TRBV11-2, the J gene TRBJ1-2; D is ambiguous. Between the trimmed V and J ends, which lost 5 bases and 4 bases, there was a span of 17 bases. This CDR3 contains 15 residues. The germline V gene has CDR1 SGHAT and CDR2 FQNNGV. The CDR3 protein is CASSREASPPYGYTF. The CDR3 DNA reads TGTGCCAGCAGCCGGGAAGCCAGTCCCCCCTATGGCTACACCTTC.

The chain links TRBV28 to TRBJ2-3; D might be TRBD2 (5 bases). V shed 5 bases and J shed 4 bases, with 22 bases lying between them. CDR1 is MDHEN and CDR2 is SYDVKM in the germline V gene. This CDR3 region has 17 residues. CDR3 DNA sequence: TGTGCCAGCAGTCCCGGTTTGAGGGAGCCCGGGGCAGATACGCAGTATTTT. Its translation is CASSPGLREPGADTQYF.

The rearrangement joins TRBV2 to TRBJ1-2, with 8 bases that match TRBD1. Germline trimming cut 4 bases from V and 7 bases from J; bases unmatched to any gene: 5. The V gene's germline CDR1 is SNHLY and CDR2 FYNNEI. The CDR3 sequence is 13 residues long. CDR3 coding DNA: TGTGCCAGCAGTGGTATGGACAGGGCTGGCTACACCTTC. It translates to CASSGMDRAGYTF.

The CDR3 DNA reads as TGTGCCAGCAACCAGAGGGCCGAGGGTGGCACTGAAGCTTTCTTT. Translating it yields CASNQRAEGGTEAFF. This rearrangement joins TRBV11-3 to TRBJ1-1; D not resolved. Trimming removed 7 bases at V and 4 bases at J, with 19 bases between. In germline, CDR1 is SGHNT, CDR2 YENEEA. The CDR3 totals 15 residues.

The genes are TRBV19 and TRBJ2-5, with 12 bases lining up with TRBD2. The length of the CDR3 is 15 residues. Germline V gene lookup returns CDR1 LNHDA and CDR2 SQIVND (reference sequence). J gave up 3 bases and V 6 bases, and 5 bases lay outside the gene matches. This CDR3 is CASSVGLAGKETQYF. The CDR3 nucleotides are TGTGCCAGTAGCGTCGGACTAGCGGGAAAAGAGACCCAGTACTTC.

The chain recombines TRBV21-1 with TRBJ2-7; the table's D gene call, TRBD2, was not cross checked with the DNA. TRBV21-1 is a pseudogene. The CDR3 runs 9 residues. Here the CDR3 DNA reads TGTGCCAGCTCCGACGAGCAGTACTTC. Translated: CASSDEQYF.

The count of this clone is one. The genes are TRBV11-2 and TRBJ1-3; no definite D call. V was pared by 5 bases and J by 4 bases, with 6 bases between. Germline V gene lookup returns CDR1 SGHAT and CDR2 FQNNGV. This CDR3 comprises 12 residues. The CDR3 bases are TGTGCCAGCAGCCCCCCGGGAAACACCATATATTTT. Its protein is CASSPPGNTIYF.